A selection of T cell receptor beta chains follows, all from one sample in a study of T cells in Graves' hyperthyroidism and ophthalmopathy. TCRdb re-derived calls from the multiplex PCR reads in MiXCR, one entry per CDR3 protein. The data show 550,000 to 650,000 distinct CDR3 sequences, approximately 13% seen once. The specimen sequenced was blood. These receptor sequences come from a woman in her twenties or thirties with Graves' hyperthyroidism that later progressed to Graves' ophthalmopathy. Both conserved end residues are part of each CDR3. D genes are given only for firm matches. Some rows mark clone size as missing; the rest say once, few, many or name a class of expanded clone.

d_gene: .
len: 13
v_gene: TRBV28
abundance: many
CDR3aa: CASSLTSFGELFF

d_gene: .
len: 14
v_gene: TRBV7-9
abundance: many
CDR3aa: CASSLAGRDSPLHF

d_gene: .
len: 14
v_gene: TRBV12-5
abundance: many
CDR3aa: CASATGSGGNTIYF

d_gene: .
len: 13
v_gene: TRBV11-3
abundance: few
CDR3aa: CASSLGTSRELFF

d_gene: .
len: 17
v_gene: TRBV7-9
abundance: few
CDR3aa: CASSSSRDGPGQETQYF

d_gene: .
len: 18
v_gene: TRBV5-6
abundance: .
CDR3aa: CASSLSDRSSSYNSPLHF

d_gene: .
len: 14
v_gene: TRBV20-1
abundance: many
CDR3aa: CSARDVRLTETQYF

d_gene: .
len: 17
v_gene: TRBV6-1
abundance: many
CDR3aa: CASSEARGPYVTDTQYF

d_gene: TRBD1
len: 16
v_gene: TRBV24-1
abundance: many
CDR3aa: CATSDRRDSKAYGYTF

d_gene: TRBD1
len: 16
v_gene: TRBV5-4
abundance: .
CDR3aa: CASSSPTDHRGETQYF

d_gene: .
len: 14
v_gene: TRBV28
abundance: many
CDR3aa: CASTVGQTGTEAFF

d_gene: TRBD1
len: 16
v_gene: TRBV19
abundance: few
CDR3aa: CASAPHDRGSGNTIYF

d_gene: TRBD1
len: 12
v_gene: TRBV5-1
abundance: few
CDR3aa: CASREGASGYTF

d_gene: .
len: 13
v_gene: TRBV20-1
abundance: .
CDR3aa: CSARAQGQETQYF

d_gene: .
len: 17
v_gene: TRBV3-1
abundance: many
CDR3aa: CASRKAGAKGGGAEAFF

d_gene: .
len: 14
v_gene: TRBV9
abundance: many
CDR3aa: CASSVYDRNSPLHF

d_gene: .
len: 20
v_gene: TRBV19
abundance: .
CDR3aa: CATRHPTGMGRTPFDTEAFF

d_gene: .
len: 13
v_gene: TRBV5-6
abundance: .
CDR3aa: CASSLMGFTEAFF

d_gene: .
len: 15
v_gene: TRBV2
abundance: many
CDR3aa: CASSDATGSGNTIYF

d_gene: .
len: 12
v_gene: TRBV20-1
abundance: few
CDR3aa: CSVRDQQTEAFF

d_gene: TRBD2
len: 14
v_gene: TRBV11-3
abundance: many
CDR3aa: CASTGGINTGELFF

d_gene: .
len: 15
v_gene: TRBV12-3/TRBV12-4
abundance: many
CDR3aa: CASSLVRASTGELFF

d_gene: .
len: 13
v_gene: TRBV29-1
abundance: few
CDR3aa: CSVAAGEVYGYTF

d_gene: .
len: 13
v_gene: TRBV9
abundance: many
CDR3aa: CASSGATGETQYF

d_gene: .
len: 11
v_gene: TRBV20-1
abundance: .
CDR3aa: CSAPKDYEQYF

d_gene: TRBD1
len: 15
v_gene: TRBV12-5
abundance: many
CDR3aa: CASGLAGQQNQPQHF

d_gene: TRBD2
len: 18
v_gene: TRBV15
abundance: .
CDR3aa: CATSRKGLAGVTYNEQFF

d_gene: .
len: 13
v_gene: TRBV6-1
abundance: .
CDR3aa: CASRGPGANVPTF

d_gene: TRBD2
len: 15
v_gene: TRBV20-1
abundance: .
CDR3aa: CSATRTSGSPDTQYF

d_gene: TRBD2
len: 17
v_gene: TRBV19
abundance: .
CDR3aa: CASSMTDGLAGGYTQYF

d_gene: TRBD1
len: 14
v_gene: TRBV6-7
abundance: .
CDR3aa: CASSQPDRDDEQYF

d_gene: TRBD2
len: 14
v_gene: TRBV19
abundance: .
CDR3aa: CASSTLGGDHEQYF

d_gene: .
len: 16
v_gene: TRBV11-1
abundance: many
CDR3aa: CASSFARDGPLGEQYF

d_gene: .
len: 12
v_gene: TRBV27
abundance: many
CDR3aa: CASTDPFQTQYF

d_gene: .
len: 15
v_gene: TRBV6-1
abundance: many
CDR3aa: CASSEGSPGANVLTF

d_gene: .
len: 12
v_gene: TRBV19
abundance: few
CDR3aa: CASGYLNTEAFF

d_gene: TRBD2
len: 13
v_gene: TRBV2
abundance: many
CDR3aa: CASGLAHSDTQYF

d_gene: .
len: 17
v_gene: TRBV7-9
abundance: many
CDR3aa: CASSLAGTSVRTDTQYF